These 10 T cell receptor beta chains originate from one sample sequenced in a study of blood T cell repertoires in COVID-19. The protocol was immunoSEQ multiplex PCR, while the TCRdb copy is restricted to in-frame clones and leaves out a portion. Of 210,000 or so clones in the sample, around 85% were seen once. Sequencing was performed on peripheral blood. The receptors shown here come from a man aged 45-60 years with COVID-19, enrolled during active disease.

This chain uses TRBV7-2 with TRBJ2-4; TRBD2 might be the D (6 bases). The CDR3 loop spans 13 amino acids. From germline, CDR1 is SGHTA and CDR2 FQGNSA. V lost 5 bases to trimming and J lost 12 bases, with 17 bases between them. CDR3 nucleotides: TGTGCCAGCAGCCAGAGACTAGTCGGGCCTCAGTACTTC. Its translation is CASSQRLVGPQYF.

This chain connects TRBV4-1 to TRBJ2-7; no clear D. CDR1 is MGHRA and CDR2 is YSYEKL in the germline V gene. The CDR3 is made up of 15 amino acids. Trimming removed 0 bases at V and 0 bases at J, with 9 bases between. CDR3 in DNA: TGCGCCAGCAGCCAAGATCTCAGTTCCTCCTACGAGCAGTACTTC. Protein: CASSQDLSSSYEQYF.

This chain connects TRBV4-2 to TRBJ1-5, with 9 nucleotides matching TRBD1. Germline V CDR1 and CDR2: LGHNA, YNFKEQ. The CDR3 contains 15 residues. Losses at the gene ends were 4 bases for V and 5 bases for J; bases not matched to a gene: 6. DNA of the CDR3: TGTGCCAGCAGCCTAGAACAGGGGGCTGATCAGCCCCAGCATTTT. The encoded protein is CASSLEQGADQPQHF.

V is TRBV9 and J is TRBJ1-2; perhaps TRBD1 as D (5 bases). The germline V gene has CDR1 SGDLS and CDR2 YYNGEE. The length of the CDR3 is 11 residues. V lost 4 bases and J 9 bases, leaving 10 bases between the germline ends. The CDR3 protein is CASSFGGSYTF. CDR3 nucleotides: TGTGCCAGCAGCTTTGGGGGGAGCTACACCTTC.

This chain uses TRBV5-6 with TRBJ2-5, with 7 bases aligning to TRBD2. The CDR3 spans 13 residues. CDR1 and CDR2 from the germline V gene are SGHDT and YYEEEE. Unmatched junction bases numbered 1, after V lost 1 base and J lost 4 bases. The CDR3, as DNA: TGTGCCAGCAGCTTGCCTAGCGGAGAGACCCAGTACTTC. Translated, it gives CASSLPSGETQYF.

This clone appeared once. V is TRBV5-4 and J is TRBJ2-5; 9 bases fit TRBD2. Germline CDR1 and CDR2: SGHNT and YYREEE (reference sequence). V shed 1 base, J shed 4 bases, and the junction held 11 bases outside the gene matches. The CDR3 consists of 17 residues. CDR3 in amino acids: CASSLTPKGGGAETQYF. The CDR3 coding sequence is TGTGCCAGCAGCTTGACCCCGAAGGGCGGGGGGGCAGAGACCCAGTACTTC.

The chain is built from TRBV14 and TRBJ2-2; possible D gene TRBD1, 6 bases. V lost 3 bases to trimming and J lost 4 bases, with 21 bases between them. The CDR3 totals 18 residues. Germline CDR1 and CDR2: SGHDN and FVKESK. CDR3 in DNA: TGTGCCAGCAGCCACCGGGACACCAGGACGAAGGGCACCGGGGAGCTGTTTTTT. Protein: CASSHRDTRTKGTGELFF.

The chain is built from TRBV5-1 and TRBJ2-1; 10 positions agree with TRBD1. The trim removed 5 bases at V and 4 bases at J, leaving 6 bases unmatched. The CDR3 has 15 amino acids. The germline V gene encodes CDR1 SGHRS and CDR2 YFSETQ. The CDR3 DNA sequence: TGCGCCAGCAGATCCGGGACAGGGGAATACAATGAGCAGTTCTTC. It is translated as CASRSGTGEYNEQFF.

The chain employs TRBV2 and TRBJ2-5, with 7 positions matching TRBD1. Looked up from germline, CDR1 is SNHLY and CDR2 is FYNNEI. Losses at the gene ends were 6 bases for V and 7 bases for J; bases not matched to a gene: 5. The CDR3 spans 12 residues. This chain's CDR3 is CASRTGLVTQYF. The CDR3 bases are TGTGCCAGCAGGACAGGGTTGGTGACCCAGTACTTC.

This CDR3 is CASSPPRGTGNYEQYF. As DNA, the CDR3 is TGTGCCAGCTCACCACCGCGAGGGACAGGGAACTACGAGCAGTACTTC. V gene TRBV18 combines with J gene TRBJ2-7; 9 bases fit TRBD1. The germline V gene has CDR1 KGHSH and CDR2 LQKENI. V shed 0 bases and J 3 bases; nucleotides not matched to a gene: 6. This CDR3 comprises 16 residues.